This T cell receptor (beta chain) was sequenced in a study of T cell changes during pregnancy in multiple sclerosis. Per germline, CDR1 WNHNN and CDR2 SYGVQD (reference sequence). V shed 6 bases and J shed 5 bases, with 19 bases lying between them. CDR3 length: 15 amino acids. Clones were read by immunoSEQ multiplex PCR, and TCRdb kept only the in-frame ones, dropping some. The table has about 40,000 clones, 85% to 95% seen once. The sequenced sample was CD4+ T cells from peripheral blood mononuclear cells, obtained before pregnancy. The TCR sequence derives from a female donor with multiple sclerosis, enrolled in a pregnancy study. The rearrangement joins TRBV10-1 to TRBJ1-1; unclear D gene. CDR3 in amino acids: CASSAPRRVRTEAFF. As DNA, the CDR3 is TGCGCCAGCAGCGCTCCGAGGAGGGTGAGGACTGAAGCTTTCTTT.